This T cell receptor beta chain was documented in a study of vaccination and CD4 T cells after COVID-19. Worth noting for this clonotype: Its matching antigen is unknown.

Cultured CD4+ T cell DNA underwent sequencing with the Oncomine TCR Beta short-read assay. A single record per CDR3 protein comes from TCRdb applying MiXCR to the PCR reads. This sample yields approximately 16,000 distinct CDR3 sequences, of which 26% are seen a single time; roughly 21% belongs to the top ten. As to treatment: roughly nine-day PBMC culture with coronavirus spike peptide pools or control peptides (ViraFEST assay). After removal of 6 bases from V and 10 bases from J, the junction contained 18 bases not matched to a gene. The CDR3 length is 16 residues. Germline assignment: CDR1 MNHNS and CDR2 SASEGT.

The chain has TRBV6-1 and TRBJ2-1, with 7 bases matching TRBD1. Material: cultured CD4+ T cells from blood. The TCR comes from a human donor with COVID-19. The CDR3 bases are TGTGCCAGCAGCCTTAGGACAGGTCAACAGACGCAGGAGCAGTTCTTC. It yields the protein CASSLRTGQQTQEQFF.